This is a list of T cell receptor beta chains from one sample in a study of neurological immune-mediated disorders. TCRdb reprocessed the 5' RACE reads with MiXCR, giving one entry per CDR3 protein. Of about 10,000 distinct CDR3 sequences listed, approximately 22% are singletons. Sequences were obtained from CD8+ T cells from blood. These receptors came from a woman between 35 and 50 years old with multiple sclerosis. CDR3s include the opening cysteine and the closing phenylalanine or tryptophan. A D gene is named only where the DNA matches it firmly. Size tells how often a clone was seen (once, few, many) or the class of an expanded clone, and some rows leave it out.

J,size,V,length,D,CDR3,DNA
TRBJ1-6,-,TRBV9,15,-,CASSPSSGANSPLHF,TGTGCCAGCAGCCCTTCGTCCGGGGCGAATTCACCCCTCCACTTT
TRBJ2-1,-,TRBV27,14,TRBD1,CASSLDRGLYEQFF,TGTGCCAGCAGTTTAGACAGGGGGCTCTATGAGCAGTTCTTC
TRBJ2-1,-,TRBV4-3,13,-,CASSQGRADEQFF,TGCGCCAGCAGCCAGGGACGGGCGGATGAGCAGTTCTTC
TRBJ1-2,many,TRBV6-2/TRBV6-3,11,-,CASSYARGYTF,TGTGCCAGCAGTTACGCAAGGGGCTACACCTTC
TRBJ1-1,many,TRBV29-1,12,-,CSGDGGETEAFF,TGCAGCGGCGATGGGGGGGAAACTGAAGCTTTCTTT
TRBJ2-1,many,TRBV10-3,15,-,CAIHSSASVANEQFF,TGTGCCATCCATTCCTCCGCTAGCGTGGCGAATGAGCAGTTCTTC
TRBJ2-7,-,TRBV14,14,-,CASSQLGSSYEQYF,TGTGCCAGCAGCCAATTGGGCTCATCCTACGAGCAGTACTTC
TRBJ2-7,few,TRBV25-1,14,TRBD1,CASSGTGGGREQYF,TGTGCCAGCAGCGGGACAGGGGGCGGGCGCGAGCAGTACTTC
TRBJ1-1,medium-sized,TRBV20-1,14,TRBD1,CSASRTGVNTEAFF,TGCAGTGCTAGTAGGACAGGGGTGAACACTGAAGCTTTCTTT
TRBJ2-7,few,TRBV29-1,15,TRBD2,CSVEGNSGGENEQYF,TGCAGCGTTGAAGGGAATAGCGGGGGGGAAAACGAGCAGTACTTC
TRBJ2-7,many,TRBV18,15,-,CASSPDGFTLYEQYF,TGTGCCAGCTCACCGGACGGATTCACTCTCTACGAGCAGTACTTC
TRBJ1-5,medium-sized,TRBV21-1,18,-,CASSKAPTGGRRNQPQHF,TGTGCCAGCAGCAAAGCGCCCACCGGAGGGAGGAGGAATCAGCCCCAGCATTTT
TRBJ2-5,many,TRBV29-1,16,-,CSVEDRGRGPEETQYF,TGCAGCGTTGAAGATCGGGGCAGGGGCCCCGAAGAGACCCAGTACTTC
TRBJ2-7,many,TRBV5-5,14,-,CASSLNPRVAEQYF,TGTGCCAGCAGCTTGAATCCAAGGGTTGCCGAGCAGTACTTC
TRBJ2-7,medium-sized,TRBV7-9,11,-,CASSPGAEQYF,TGTGCCAGCAGCCCCGGGGCCGAGCAGTACTTC
TRBJ2-4,-,TRBV29-1,12,TRBD1,CSVVGQGAVQYF,TGCAGCGTTGTTGGACAGGGCGCGGTTCAGTACTTC
TRBJ2-7,medium-sized,TRBV9,15,TRBD1,CASSVGDRPTGEQYF,TGTGCCAGCAGCGTAGGGGACAGGCCGACCGGGGAGCAGTACTTC
TRBJ1-1,-,TRBV29-1,13,-,CSGRGGWNTEAFF,TGCAGCGGCCGAGGGGGTTGGAACACTGAAGCTTTCTTT
TRBJ2-3,many,TRBV9,16,-,CASSFYRDVRTDTQYF,TGTGCCAGCAGCTTCTACAGGGATGTGAGGACAGATACGCAGTATTTT
TRBJ2-1,medium-sized,TRBV4-1,15,-,CASSQVSPEHNEQFF,TGCGCCAGCAGCCAAGTTAGCCCGGAACACAATGAGCAGTTCTTC
TRBJ2-7,many,TRBV5-6,16,TRBD1,CASSLVTGVIGYEQYF,TGTGCCAGCAGCTTGGTGACAGGGGTTATAGGGTACGAGCAGTACTTC
TRBJ1-5,medium-sized,TRBV5-1,15,TRBD1,CASRAGGSNNQPQHF,TGCGCCAGCAGAGCAGGGGGCTCGAACAATCAGCCCCAGCATTTT
TRBJ1-1,medium-sized,TRBV12-3/TRBV12-4,12,-,CASNYGDTEAFF,TGTGCCAGCAACTATGGGGACACTGAAGCTTTCTTT
TRBJ1-2,-,TRBV7-8,12,-,CVSSDGGYGYTF,TGTGTCAGCAGCGACGGTGGGTATGGCTACACCTTC
TRBJ2-1,-,TRBV24-1,18,TRBD2,CATSDPTSTSEAYNEQFF,TGTGCCACCAGTGACCCTACATCGACTAGCGAGGCCTACAATGAGCAGTTCTTC
TRBJ2-5,medium-sized,TRBV15,13,TRBD1,CATRDRVQETQYF,TGTGCCACCAGAGACAGGGTCCAAGAGACCCAGTACTTC
TRBJ1-4,-,TRBV12-3/TRBV12-4,15,-,CASSPQGLTNEKLFF,TGTGCCAGCAGTCCCCAGGGTCTAACTAATGAAAAACTGTTTTTT
TRBJ2-5,medium-sized,TRBV11-2,16,-,CASTESGTGDQETQYF,TGTGCCAGCACCGAATCAGGGACGGGGGATCAAGAGACCCAGTACTTC
TRBJ2-3,-,TRBV3-1,15,-,CASSQRGRRGDTQYF,TGTGCCAGCAGCCAACGTGGGAGGCGAGGAGATACGCAGTATTTT
TRBJ2-2,medium-sized,TRBV6-6,20,TRBD2,CASSFLPRTSGVANTGELFF,TGTGCCAGCAGTTTTCTCCCCCGGACTAGCGGGGTCGCGAACACCGGGGAGCTGTTTTTT
TRBJ2-2,-,TRBV9,16,TRBD2,CASSPSGSGGTGELFF,TGTGCCAGCAGCCCCAGCGGGAGTGGCGGCACCGGGGAGCTGTTTTTT